The rows below give T cell receptor beta chains drawn from one sample of a study of PD-1 and CTLA-4 blockade in melanoma. The repertoire was sequenced with immunoSEQ multiplex PCR; TCRdb's copy has only in-frame clones and lacks some. The table records about 29,000 clones, 70% to 90% of them present only once. The sequencing used CD8+ T cells from peripheral blood, collected before anti-PD-1 treatment. The origin of the receptors is a human donor with melanoma. Each CDR3 is given with its conserved first and last residue. The D gene is left open where the match is weak. Not every row has a clone size; where given, it reads once, few, many or a size class.

TRBD1	15	TRBV4-1	TRBJ1-1	few	CASSQDTRGLTEAFF	TGCGCCAGCAGCCAAGATACCAGGGGGCTCACTGAAGCTTTCTTT
.	13	TRBV5-1	TRBJ2-7	.	CASSLDGAYEQYF	TGCGCCAGCAGCCTGGACGGCGCCTACGAGCAGTACTTC
.	16	TRBV11-2	TRBJ2-2	.	CASSLWLAENTGELFF	TGTGCCAGCAGCTTATGGCTCGCGGAGAACACCGGGGAGCTGTTTTTT
.	14	TRBV6-6	TRBJ1-5	.	CASSYGVPQQPQHF	TGTGCCAGCAGTTACGGGGTGCCGCAACAGCCCCAGCATTTT
TRBD1	15	TRBV5-5	TRBJ1-2	.	CASSPGQGNSYGYTF	TGTGCCAGCAGCCCGGGACAGGGGAATTCTTATGGCTACACCTTC
.	15	TRBV18	TRBJ2-1	.	CASSPRESTDNEQFF	TGTGCCAGCTCACCACGGGAGTCGACCGACAATGAGCAGTTCTTC
TRBD2	14	TRBV14	TRBJ2-2	.	CASSLGGDGLQLFF	TGTGCCAGCAGCCTCGGGGGGGACGGACTCCAACTGTTTTTT
.	15	TRBV27	TRBJ2-1	.	CASSLRLGGTNEQFF	TGTGCCAGCAGTTTACGGCTAGGGGGGACCAATGAGCAGTTCTTC
TRBD1	19	TRBV6-1	TRBJ2-3	.	CASSEQEYPGTDLTDTQYF	TGTGCCAGCAGTGAACAGGAGTACCCCGGGACAGACCTCACAGATACGCAGTATTTT
.	11	TRBV6-1	TRBJ1-1	.	CASSENTEAFF	TGTGCCAGCAGTGAGAACACTGAAGCTTTCTTT
.	13	TRBV9	TRBJ2-2	.	CASSLVTAGELFF	TGTGCCAGCTCTCTGGTGACTGCGGGGGAGCTGTTTTTT
TRBD1	16	TRBV4-1	TRBJ2-1	.	CASSQSGTGAYNEQFF	TGCGCCAGCAGCCAATCCGGGACAGGGGCCTACAATGAGCAGTTCTTC
TRBD1	16	TRBV15	TRBJ2-3	.	CATTVRGTGPPDTQYF	TGTGCCACCACCGTAAGGGGGACAGGGCCACCAGATACGCAGTATTTT
TRBD1	14	TRBV30	TRBJ2-2	.	CAWSEWDRAGELFF	TGTGCCTGGAGTGAGTGGGACAGGGCCGGGGAGCTGTTTTTT
.	14	TRBV10-2	TRBJ2-1	.	CASSEDLPITEQFF	TGCGCCAGCAGTGAGGACCTCCCTATCACAGAGCAGTTCTTC
TRBD1	15	TRBV5-1	TRBJ1-1	.	CASSLYRGQDTEAFF	TGCGCCAGCAGCTTGTACAGGGGGCAGGACACTGAAGCTTTCTTT
.	17	TRBV13	TRBJ2-7	.	CASSPPPGGSPSYEQYF	TGTGCCAGCAGCCCACCCCCCGGGGGATCCCCCTCCTACGAGCAGTACTTC
TRBD1	17	TRBV28	TRBJ1-6	.	CASSLRVGGAGNSPLHF	TGTGCCAGCAGTTTGAGGGTAGGGGGCGCGGGGAATTCACCCCTCCACTTT
.	15	TRBV10-2	TRBJ1-1	.	CASSLTRPLEAEAFF	TGCGCCAGCAGCTTAACACGACCTTTAGAAGCTGAAGCTTTCTTT
.	14	TRBV7-9	TRBJ1-1	.	CASSLPPPLFEAFF	TGTGCCAGCAGCTTACCCCCTCCGCTGTTTGAAGCTTTCTTT
TRBD2	15	TRBV6-1	TRBJ2-7	few	CASSEELSGSLEQYF	TGTGCCAGCAGTGAAGAATTGAGCGGGAGTCTCGAGCAGTACTTC
.	14	TRBV19	TRBJ2-7	.	CASSPQDISYEQYF	TGTGCCAGTAGCCCCCAGGACATATCCTACGAGCAGTACTTC
.	15	TRBV5-4	TRBJ1-1	.	CASSYLGGGYTEAFF	TGTGCCAGCAGCTATCTCGGGGGCGGGTATACTGAAGCTTTCTTT
.	14	TRBV3-1/TRBV3-2	TRBJ2-7	.	CASSQNRGSDEQYF	TGTGCCAGCAGCCAAAATCGAGGGAGTGACGAGCAGTACTTC
.	12	TRBV28	TRBJ1-1	.	CASSLPNTEAFF	TGTGCCAGCAGTTTACCGAACACTGAAGCTTTCTTT
TRBD1	13	TRBV10-1	TRBJ1-1	.	CASRLTGDTEAFF	TGCGCCAGCAGATTGACAGGGGACACTGAAGCTTTCTTT
.	16	TRBV5-1	TRBJ1-1	.	CASSWDREGTNTEAFF	TGCGCCAGCAGCTGGGATAGAGAAGGGACGAACACTGAAGCTTTCTTT
TRBD1	15	TRBV4-1	TRBJ1-2	few	CASSPLEGQGTGYTF	TGCGCCAGCAGCCCTCTTGAGGGACAGGGGACTGGCTACACCTTC
.	12	TRBV7-9	TRBJ2-1	.	CASSSAWHEQFF	TGTGCCAGCAGCTCGGCGTGGCATGAGCAGTTCTTC
.	11	TRBV10-2	TRBJ1-2	.	CASSDGDGYTF	TGCGCCAGCAGTGATGGGGATGGCTACACCTTC
.	13	TRBV27	TRBJ1-1	.	CASSFGKATEAFF	TGTGCCAGCAGTTTCGGGAAAGCCACTGAAGCTTTCTTT
.	11	TRBV28	TRBJ2-2	once	CASSPTGELFF	TGTGCCAGCAGCCCAACCGGGGAGCTGTTTTTT
TRBD2	15	TRBV11-2	TRBJ2-7	.	CASSLGLAGGYEQYF	TGTGCCAGCAGCTTAGGCCTAGCGGGAGGCTACGAGCAGTACTTC
.	13	TRBV5-4	TRBJ2-5	.	CASSLALEETQYF	TGTGCCAGCAGCTTGGCCCTCGAGGAGACCCAGTACTTC
TRBD2	12	TRBV30	TRBJ2-7	.	CAWSQLAFEQYF	TGTGCCTGGAGTCAACTAGCGTTCGAGCAGTACTTC
TRBD2	14	TRBV27	TRBJ2-7	once	CASSRDGGGSEQYF	TGTGCCAGCAGTCGGGACGGGGGGGGAAGCGAGCAGTACTTC
TRBD1	13	TRBV2	TRBJ2-7	.	CASGTGGSYEQYF	TGTGCCAGTGGCACAGGGGGCAGCTACGAGCAGTACTTC
TRBD1	14	TRBV27	TRBJ1-5	.	CASSLDRDAQPQHF	TGTGCCAGCAGTTTGGACAGGGATGCGCAGCCCCAGCATTTT
TRBD2	15	TRBV13	TRBJ2-1	once	CASSQGTSAHNEQFF	TGTGCCAGCAGCCAGGGTACTAGCGCTCACAATGAGCAGTTCTTC
.	13	TRBV7-8	TRBJ2-5	.	CASSPPSPATQYF	TGTGCCAGCAGCCCACCCTCGCCAGCGACCCAGTACTTC
.	16	TRBV7-2	TRBJ2-4	.	CASTPPKALAKNIQYF	TGTGCCAGCACCCCCCCTAAAGCGTTAGCCAAAAACATTCAGTACTTC
TRBD1	13	TRBV2	TRBJ1-4	once	CASRDRGQEKLFF	TGTGCCAGCAGGGACAGGGGGCAAGAAAAACTGTTTTTT
TRBD2	14	TRBV4-1	TRBJ2-7	once	CASSQGLAPYEQYF	TGCGCCAGCAGCCAAGGACTAGCTCCCTACGAGCAGTACTTC
.	14	TRBV27	TRBJ1-5	.	CASSLGGTHQPQHF	TGTGCCAGCAGTTTAGGGGGGACCCATCAGCCCCAGCATTTT
TRBD1	16	TRBV3-1/TRBV3-2	TRBJ1-1	.	CASSQVSQGVDTEAFF	TGTGCCAGCAGCCAAGTCAGTCAGGGGGTGGACACTGAAGCTTTCTTT
.	14	TRBV18	TRBJ1-4	.	CASSSTDVPEKLFF	TGTGCCAGCTCGTCGACGGACGTTCCGGAAAAACTGTTTTTT
TRBD1	15	TRBV28	TRBJ2-2	.	CASSFWTGNTGELFF	TGTGCCAGCAGTTTCTGGACAGGGAACACCGGGGAGCTGTTTTTT
TRBD1	11	TRBV11-2	TRBJ1-2	.	CASRTGYGYTF	TGTGCCAGCAGGACAGGGTATGGCTACACCTTC
.	14	TRBV29-1	TRBJ2-1	once	CSVEPDYSYNEQFF	TGCAGCGTTGAACCGGACTACTCCTACAATGAGCAGTTCTTC
.	13	TRBV9	TRBJ2-3	.	CASSLVPTDTQYF	TGTGCCAGCAGCTTAGTTCCCACAGATACGCAGTATTTT
.	12	TRBV30	TRBJ2-7	.	CAWSPRIYEQYF	TGTGCCTGGAGTCCCAGGATCTACGAGCAGTACTTC
.	15	TRBV21-1	TRBJ2-7	.	CASSKEQGAPYEQYF	TGTGCCAGCAGCAAAGAACAGGGAGCACCCTACGAGCAGTACTTC
.	13	TRBV10-2	TRBJ1-1	once	CASSESPPAEAFF	TGCGCCAGCAGTGAGTCGCCACCGGCTGAAGCTTTCTTT
.	12	TRBV10-1	TRBJ2-2	.	CASSTGDGELFF	TGCGCCAGCAGTACGGGCGACGGGGAGCTGTTTTTT
TRBD2	15	TRBV7-9	TRBJ2-1	.	CASSPAAGVSNEQFF	TGTGCCAGCAGCCCTGCAGCGGGAGTAAGCAATGAGCAGTTCTTC
TRBD1	15	TRBV7-9	TRBJ1-6	.	CASSPQGTTWGPLHF	TGTGCCAGCAGCCCACAGGGGACGACTTGGGGACCCCTCCACTTT
TRBD2	16	TRBV4-1	TRBJ2-1	once	CASSQEKASGNNEQFF	TGCGCCAGCAGCCAAGAGAAGGCTAGCGGGAACAATGAGCAGTTCTTC